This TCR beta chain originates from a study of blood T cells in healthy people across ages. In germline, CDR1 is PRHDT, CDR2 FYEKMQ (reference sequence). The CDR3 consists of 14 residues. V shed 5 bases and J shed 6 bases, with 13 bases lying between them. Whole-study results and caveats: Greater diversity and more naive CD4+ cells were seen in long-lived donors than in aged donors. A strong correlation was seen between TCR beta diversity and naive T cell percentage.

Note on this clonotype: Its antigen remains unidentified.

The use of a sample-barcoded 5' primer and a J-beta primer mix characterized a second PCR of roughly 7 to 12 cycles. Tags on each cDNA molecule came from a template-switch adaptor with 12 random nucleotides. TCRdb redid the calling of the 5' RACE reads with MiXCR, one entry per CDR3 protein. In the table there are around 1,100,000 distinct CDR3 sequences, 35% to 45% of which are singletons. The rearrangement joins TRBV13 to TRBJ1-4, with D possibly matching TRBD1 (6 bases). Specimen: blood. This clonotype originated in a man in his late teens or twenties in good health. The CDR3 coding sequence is TGTGCCAGCAGCCCCAGGGACATCGATGAAAAACTGTTTTTT. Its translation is CASSPRDIDEKLFF.